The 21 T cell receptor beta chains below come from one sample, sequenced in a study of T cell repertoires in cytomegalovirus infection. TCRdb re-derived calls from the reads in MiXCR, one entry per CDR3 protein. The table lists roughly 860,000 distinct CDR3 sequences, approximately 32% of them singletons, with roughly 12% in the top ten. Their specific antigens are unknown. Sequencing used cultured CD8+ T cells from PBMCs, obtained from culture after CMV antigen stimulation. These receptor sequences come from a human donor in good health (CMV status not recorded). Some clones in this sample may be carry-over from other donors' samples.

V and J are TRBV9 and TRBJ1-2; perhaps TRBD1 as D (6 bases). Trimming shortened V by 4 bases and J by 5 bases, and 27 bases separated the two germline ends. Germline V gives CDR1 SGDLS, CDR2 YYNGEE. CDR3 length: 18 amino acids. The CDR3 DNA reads TGTGCCAGCAGCCATATAGGGGGGGGGGAGAGGGAGTCATATGGCTACACCTTC. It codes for CASSHIGGGERESYGYTF.

The CDR3 region is CASSLGPGDEAFF. The CDR3 DNA sequence: TGTGCCAGCAGCTTAGGACCGGGAGATGAAGCTTTCTTT. This chain links TRBV7-6 with TRBJ1-1; D remains unclear. This CDR3 is 13 amino acids long. Germline V gives CDR1 SGHVS, CDR2 FNYEAQ. Trimming took off 1 base at V and 7 bases at J, with 10 bases between the two ends. Based on the CDR3 plus reference TRBV7-6 and TRBJ1-1, the full variable domain is GAGVSQSPRYKVTKRGQDVALRCDPISGHVSLYWYRQALGQGPEFLTYFNYEAQQDKSGLPNDRFSAERPEGSISTLTIQRTEQRDSAMYRCASSLGPGDEAFFGQGTRLTVV.

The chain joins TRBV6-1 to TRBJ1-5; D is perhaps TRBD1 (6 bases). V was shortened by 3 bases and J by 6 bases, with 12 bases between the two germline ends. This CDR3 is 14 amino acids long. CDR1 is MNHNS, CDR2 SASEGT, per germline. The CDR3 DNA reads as TGTGCCAGCAGTGACGGGGGGCGAACTCAGCCCCAGCATTTT. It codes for CASSDGGRTQPQHF.

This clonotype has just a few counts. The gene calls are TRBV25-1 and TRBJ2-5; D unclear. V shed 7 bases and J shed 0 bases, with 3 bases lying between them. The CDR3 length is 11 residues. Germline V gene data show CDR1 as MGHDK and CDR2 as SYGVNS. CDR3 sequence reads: CASIHQETQYF. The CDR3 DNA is TGTGCCAGCATTCACCAAGAGACCCAGTACTTC.

The CDR3 sequence is CASSSEGLAGYTF. DNA for the CDR3: TGTGCCAGCAGCTCCGAGGGGCTGGCTGGCTACACCTTC. The V call is TRBV7-4, the J call TRBJ1-2; D is possibly TRBD1 (5 bases). The CDR3 length is 13 residues. CDR1 is SGHVT, CDR2 SQSDAQ, per germline. Trimming shortened V by 4 bases and J by 7 bases, and 13 bases separated the two germline ends.

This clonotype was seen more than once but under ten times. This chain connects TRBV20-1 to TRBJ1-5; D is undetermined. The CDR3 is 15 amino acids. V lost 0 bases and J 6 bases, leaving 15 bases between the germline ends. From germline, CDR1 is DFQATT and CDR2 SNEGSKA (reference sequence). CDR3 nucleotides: TGCAGTGCTAGAGATGTGGGATTTCTTGGTCAGCCCCAGCATTTT. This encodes CSARDVGFLGQPQHF.

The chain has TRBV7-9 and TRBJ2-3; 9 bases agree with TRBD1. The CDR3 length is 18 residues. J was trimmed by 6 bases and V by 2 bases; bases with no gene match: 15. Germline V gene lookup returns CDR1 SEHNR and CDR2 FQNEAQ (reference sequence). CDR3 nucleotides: TGTGCCAGCAGCTTAACCCTTATTATACAGGGGGCAAAGGATACGCAGTATTTT. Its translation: CASSLTLIIQGAKDTQYF.

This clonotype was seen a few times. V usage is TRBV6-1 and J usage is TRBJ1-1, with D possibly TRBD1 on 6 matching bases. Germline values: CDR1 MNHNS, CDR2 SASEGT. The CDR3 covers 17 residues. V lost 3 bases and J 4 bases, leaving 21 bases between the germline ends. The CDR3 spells CASSERGAFGLPTEAFF. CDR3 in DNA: TGTGCCAGCAGTGAGCGGGGGGCATTCGGGCTTCCCACTGAAGCTTTCTTT.

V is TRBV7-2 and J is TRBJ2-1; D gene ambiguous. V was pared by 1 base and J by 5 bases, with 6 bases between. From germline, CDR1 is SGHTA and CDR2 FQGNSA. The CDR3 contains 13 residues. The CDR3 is CASSLEQHNEQFF. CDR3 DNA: TGTGCCAGCAGCTTAGAGCAGCACAATGAGCAGTTCTTC.

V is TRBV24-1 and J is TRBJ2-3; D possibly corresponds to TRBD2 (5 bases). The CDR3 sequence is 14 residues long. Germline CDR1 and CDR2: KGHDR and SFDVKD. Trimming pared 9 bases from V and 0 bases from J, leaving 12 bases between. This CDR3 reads CATATSGSTDTQYF. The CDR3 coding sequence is TGTGCCACCGCGACAAGCGGAAGCACAGATACGCAGTATTTT.

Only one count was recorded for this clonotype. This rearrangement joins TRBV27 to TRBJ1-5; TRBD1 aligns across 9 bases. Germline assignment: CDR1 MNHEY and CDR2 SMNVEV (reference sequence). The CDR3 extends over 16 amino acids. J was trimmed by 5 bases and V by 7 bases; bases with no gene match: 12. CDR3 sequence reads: CASKPGTGSYDQPQHF. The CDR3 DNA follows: TGTGCCAGCAAACCCGGGACAGGGTCGTACGATCAGCCCCAGCATTTT.

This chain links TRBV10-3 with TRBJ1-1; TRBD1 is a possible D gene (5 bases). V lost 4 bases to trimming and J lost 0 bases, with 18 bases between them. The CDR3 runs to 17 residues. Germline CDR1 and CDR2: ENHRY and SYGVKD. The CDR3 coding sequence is TGTGCCATCAGTGGGGAGGGGTTCTCACCAATGAACACTGAAGCTTTCTTT. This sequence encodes CAISGEGFSPMNTEAFF.

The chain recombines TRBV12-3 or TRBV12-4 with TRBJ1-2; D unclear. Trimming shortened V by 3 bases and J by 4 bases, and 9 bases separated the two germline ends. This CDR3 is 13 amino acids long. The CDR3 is CASSLNNRYGYTF. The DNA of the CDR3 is TGTGCCAGCAGTTTGAACAACCGCTATGGCTACACCTTC.

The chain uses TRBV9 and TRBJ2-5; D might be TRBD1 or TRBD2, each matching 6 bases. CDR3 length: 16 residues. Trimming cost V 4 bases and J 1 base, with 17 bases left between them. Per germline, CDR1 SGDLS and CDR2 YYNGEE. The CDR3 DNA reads TGTGCCAGCAGCTCCTTCCCGGGGGCCACCCAAGAGACCCAGTACTTC. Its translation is CASSSFPGATQETQYF.

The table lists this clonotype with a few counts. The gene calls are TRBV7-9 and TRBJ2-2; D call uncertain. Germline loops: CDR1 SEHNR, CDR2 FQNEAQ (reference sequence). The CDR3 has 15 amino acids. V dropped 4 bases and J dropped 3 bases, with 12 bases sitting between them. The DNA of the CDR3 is TGTGCCAGCAGCTCCGGAAAACCGTACACCGGGGAGCTGTTTTTT. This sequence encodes CASSSGKPYTGELFF.

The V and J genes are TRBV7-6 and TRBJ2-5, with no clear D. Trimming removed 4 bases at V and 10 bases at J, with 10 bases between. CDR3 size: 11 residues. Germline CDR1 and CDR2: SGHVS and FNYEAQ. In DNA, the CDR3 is TGTGCCAGCAGCTACCTAGTGGACCAGTACTTC. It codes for CASSYLVDQYF.

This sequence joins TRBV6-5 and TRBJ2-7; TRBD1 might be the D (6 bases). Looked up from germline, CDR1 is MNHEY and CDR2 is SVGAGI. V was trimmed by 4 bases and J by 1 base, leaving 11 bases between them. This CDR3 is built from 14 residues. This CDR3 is CASSFDRRSYEQYF. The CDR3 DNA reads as TGTGCCAGCAGTTTCGACAGGCGGTCCTACGAGCAGTACTTC.

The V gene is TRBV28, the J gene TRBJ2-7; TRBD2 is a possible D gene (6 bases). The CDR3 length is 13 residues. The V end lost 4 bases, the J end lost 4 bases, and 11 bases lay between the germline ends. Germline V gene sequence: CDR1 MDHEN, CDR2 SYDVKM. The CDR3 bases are TGTGCCAGCAGTTCCCTCCGGGGGTACGAGCAGTACGTC. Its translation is CASSSLRGYEQYV.

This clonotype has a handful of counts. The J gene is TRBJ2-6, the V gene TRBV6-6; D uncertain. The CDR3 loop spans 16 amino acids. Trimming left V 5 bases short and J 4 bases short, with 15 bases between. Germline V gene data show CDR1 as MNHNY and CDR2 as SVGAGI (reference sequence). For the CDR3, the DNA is TGTGCCAGCAGTGCCGACCGGAGAGGAGGGGCCAACGTCCTGACTTTC. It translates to CASSADRRGGANVLTF.

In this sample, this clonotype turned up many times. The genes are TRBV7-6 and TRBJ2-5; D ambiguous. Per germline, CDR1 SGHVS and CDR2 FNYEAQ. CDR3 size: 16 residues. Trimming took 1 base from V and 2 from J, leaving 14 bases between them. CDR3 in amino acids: CASSLDLWDNQETQYF. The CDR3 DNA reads TGTGCCAGCAGCTTAGACCTTTGGGATAATCAAGAGACCCAGTACTTC.

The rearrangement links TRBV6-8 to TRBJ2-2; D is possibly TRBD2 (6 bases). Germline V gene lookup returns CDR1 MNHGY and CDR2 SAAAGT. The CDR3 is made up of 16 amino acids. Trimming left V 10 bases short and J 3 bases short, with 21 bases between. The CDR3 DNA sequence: TGTGCCAACATTCAGTTGGGGGGAAGAGACACCGGGGAGCTGTTTTTT. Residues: CANIQLGGRDTGELFF.